Listed here are 27 T cell receptor beta chains from one sample, sequenced in a study of blood T cell repertoires in COVID-19. TCRdb keeps only in-frame clones here, not all; method: immunoSEQ multiplex PCR. The top ten clones hold about 4% of a sample with roughly 26,000 clones, around 95% of them seen once. The sample comprised peripheral blood. The receptors stem from a human donor with active COVID-19. The donor label of this sample is uncertain.

The chain is built from TRBV30 and TRBJ1-5, with TRBD1 matching over 7 bases. Germline values: CDR1 GTSNPN, CDR2 SVGIG (reference sequence). CDR3 length: 13 residues. J was trimmed by 4 bases and V by 0 bases; bases with no gene match: 0. CDR3 DNA sequence: TGTGCCTGGAGTGTACAGGGGAATCAGCCCCAGCATTTT. Translation gives CAWSVQGNQPQHF.

CDR3 amino acids: CARSLAGQGACWSNQPQHF. Here the CDR3 DNA reads TGTGCCAGAAGCTTGGCGGGACAGGGAGCGTGTTGGAGCAATCAGCCCCAGCATTTT. The rearrangement joins TRBV5-3 to TRBJ1-5, with 9 bases identical to TRBD1. Being an ORF, TRBV5-3 has a function that is uncertain. V was clipped by 0 bases and J by 1 base; unmatched bases: 11. This CDR3 is 19 amino acids long.

The chain recombines TRBV5-5 with TRBJ2-1; TRBD1 matches at 7 bases. Per germline, CDR1 SGHKS and CDR2 YYEKEE (reference sequence). The trim removed 1 base at V and 9 bases at J, leaving 7 bases unmatched. The CDR3 is 14 residues long. The CDR3 sequence: CASSLTGVGTEQFF. Here the CDR3 DNA reads TGTGCCAGCAGCTTGACAGGGGTGGGGACTGAGCAGTTCTTC.

The rearrangement links TRBV7-8 to TRBJ1-2; D possibly corresponds to TRBD1 (5 bases). The V and J ends lost 0 bases and 8 bases respectively, with 19 bases between them. Germline CDR1 and CDR2: SGHVS and FQNEAQ. This CDR3 is 16 amino acids long. The CDR3 here is CASSLAGGAGKRGYTF. In DNA, the CDR3 is TGTGCCAGCAGCTTAGCCGGGGGAGCAGGCAAGAGGGGCTACACCTTC.

This clone showed up just a few times. The chain links TRBV18 to TRBJ2-2, with a weak D call TRBD1 (6 bases). Per the germline V gene, CDR1 is KGHSH and CDR2 is LQKENI. The CDR3 is made up of 15 amino acids. V lost 3 bases to trimming and J lost 5 bases, with 13 bases between them. CDR3 amino acids: CASSPDRPTTGELFF. CDR3 in DNA: TGTGCCAGCTCACCGGACAGACCAACGACCGGGGAGCTGTTTTTT.

The chain couples TRBV30 to TRBJ1-5, with a possible D match to TRBD1 (5 bases). V was shortened by 7 bases and J by 6 bases, with 16 bases between the two germline ends. CDR1 and CDR2 from the germline V gene are GTSNPN and SVGIG (reference sequence). The CDR3 has 13 amino acids. In nucleotides, the CDR3 is TGTGCCTCCGCGGACAAATTAGGTCAGCCCCAGCATTTT. Translated, it gives CASADKLGQPQHF. Complete variable domain (other parts from reference TRBV30 and TRBJ1-5): SQTIHQWPATLVQPVGSPLSLECTVEGTSNPNLYWYRQAAGRGLQLLFYSVGIGQISSEVPQNLSASRPQDRQFILSSKKLLLSDSGFYLCASADKLGQPQHFGDGTRLSIL.

This chain joins TRBV5-1 and TRBJ2-7; D possibly corresponds to TRBD2 (7 bases). Germline V lookup: CDR1 SGHRS, CDR2 YFSETQ. The CDR3 loop spans 14 amino acids. V was cut by 4 bases and J by 4 bases, with 15 bases left in between. This chain's CDR3 is CASSLGGPGYEQYF. CDR3 in DNA: TGCGCCAGCAGCCTGGGGGGGCCTGGATACGAGCAGTACTTC.

The CDR3 reads CASSYPLAEQYF. The CDR3, as DNA: TGTGCCAGCAGTTATCCCCTGGCCGAGCAGTACTTC. The chain joins TRBV6-9 to TRBJ2-7; D not resolved. V gave up 2 bases and J gave up 6 bases, with 8 bases separating them. From germline, CDR1 is MNHGY and CDR2 SVAAGI. This CDR3 spans 12 amino acids.

The chain employs TRBV13 and TRBJ2-7, with 8 bases identical to TRBD2. The CDR3 loop spans 18 amino acids. V shed 5 bases and J 3 bases; nucleotides not matched to a gene: 18. Germline CDR1 PRHDT, CDR2 FYEKMQ (reference sequence). CDR3 nucleotide sequence: TGTGCCAGCAGCACGACCCCACTACTAGCGGATCAGGACTACGAGCAGTACTTC. It yields the protein CASSTTPLLADQDYEQYF.

This clone was seen once. DNA for the CDR3: TGTGCCAGCACCCCCCGGAGCTTCGGGGTCGAAAAACTGTTTTTT. Protein product: CASTPRSFGVEKLFF. The chain employs TRBV2 and TRBJ1-4; D is unresolved. Trimming shortened V by 7 bases and J by 8 bases, and 20 bases separated the two germline ends. This CDR3 is built from 15 residues. Germline-derived CDR1 and CDR2 are SNHLY and FYNNEI.

This clone was found once. The genes are TRBV25-1 and TRBJ1-4, with 8 bases identical to TRBD1. V shed 6 bases, J shed 4 bases, and the junction held 7 bases outside the gene matches. The germline CDR1 and CDR2 sequences are MGHDK and SYGVNS. The CDR3 length is 15 residues. Written as DNA, the CDR3 is TGTGCCAGCAGACCCCAGGGGGCGAGTAATGAAAAACTGTTTTTT. As protein: CASRPQGASNEKLFF.

The V and J genes are TRBV7-9 and TRBJ2-1; the D gene is possibly TRBD2 (5 bases). The CDR3 sequence is 14 residues long. Trimming shortened V by 2 bases and J by 7 bases, and 12 bases separated the two germline ends. The V gene's germline CDR1 is SEHNR and CDR2 FQNEAQ (reference sequence). In DNA form, the CDR3 reads TGTGCCAGCAGCTTAACGGGGTCGAAGAATGAGCAGTTCTTC. Protein product: CASSLTGSKNEQFF.

The chain joins TRBV5-1 to TRBJ2-5; tentatively, D is TRBD1 (7 bases). This CDR3 region has 20 residues. Between the trimmed V and J ends, which lost 1 base and 3 bases, there was a span of 28 bases. Germline V CDR1 and CDR2: SGHRS, YFSETQ. The CDR3 region is CASSLLVGGQTKSEEETQYF. The CDR3 region has the DNA TGCGCCAGCAGCTTGCTTGTGGGGGGACAGACTAAAAGTGAAGAAGAGACCCAGTACTTC.

This chain links TRBV19 with TRBJ2-1; 7 bases match TRBD1. The V segment lost 3 bases and the J segment 7 bases; nucleotides outside the gene matches: 9. CDR1 and CDR2 (germline): LNHDA, SQIVND (reference sequence). The CDR3 runs to 15 residues. CDR3 region: CASSIQTAQGNEQFF. The CDR3 DNA is TGTGCCAGTAGTATTCAGACGGCACAGGGGAATGAGCAGTTCTTC.

The chain combines TRBV7-9 with TRBJ2-1, with 11 bases that match TRBD1. The V gene end was trimmed by 4 bases and the J gene end by 7 bases; junction bases not matched to a gene: 3. Germline values: CDR1 SEHNR, CDR2 FQNEAQ (reference sequence). The CDR3 covers 14 residues. CDR3 coding DNA: TGTGCCAGCAGCTGGACAGGGGGCCTGAATGAGCAGTTCTTC. Amino acids: CASSWTGGLNEQFF. The variable domain in full, with the rest retrieved from reference TRBV7-9 and TRBJ2-1, is DTGVSQNPRHKITKRGQNVTFRCDPISEHNRLYWYRQTLGQGPEFLTYFQNEAQLEKSRLLSDRFSAERPKGSFSTLEIQRTEQGDSAMYLCASSWTGGLNEQFFGPGTRLTVL.

The chain employs TRBV27 and TRBJ2-2; TRBD1 agrees at 9 bases. This CDR3 is 16 amino acids long. Germline V gene lookup returns CDR1 MNHEY and CDR2 SMNVEV (reference sequence). Trimming at V came to 6 bases and at J to 1 base, leaving 6 bases not matched to a gene. As DNA, the CDR3 is TGTGCCAGCAGCCCACAGGGGGCCCAGAACACCGGGGAGCTGTTTTTT. This codes for CASSPQGAQNTGELFF.

V usage is TRBV6-5 and J usage is TRBJ1-3; D might be TRBD1 (6 bases). V lost 5 bases, J lost 4 bases, and 12 bases lay in between. This CDR3 comprises 14 residues. CDR1 and CDR2 from the germline V gene are MNHEY and SVGAGI. This CDR3 is CASSPGTLGNTIYF. In nucleotides, the CDR3 is TGTGCCAGCAGTCCCGGGACACTGGGAAACACCATATATTTT.

V and J are TRBV10-3 and TRBJ2-2; 9 bases agree with TRBD1. J lost 3 bases, V lost 4 bases, and 15 bases had no gene match. The V gene's germline CDR1 is ENHRY and CDR2 SYGVKD. The CDR3 is 19 amino acids. CDR3 sequence reads: CAISGPGTGYETDTGELFF. The CDR3 bases are TGTGCCATCAGTGGGCCCGGGACAGGGTATGAGACAGACACCGGGGAGCTGTTTTTT.

This clone appeared a few times. J is TRBJ1-1 and V is TRBV4-1, with D possibly being TRBD1 (5 bases). The CDR3 sequence is 19 residues long. The V end was cut by 1 base, the J end by 1 base, with 22 bases between. Looked up from germline, CDR1 is MGHRA and CDR2 is YSYEKL. The CDR3 region has the DNA TGCGCCAGCAGCCAAGTTGATAGGTACTCAGGGCAGGGGAACACTGAAGCTTTCTTT. This sequence encodes CASSQVDRYSGQGNTEAFF.

The chain employs TRBV15 and TRBJ2-7, with 9 bases matching TRBD1. The germline CDR1 and CDR2 sequences are LNHNV and YYDKDF (reference sequence). After removal of 4 bases from V and 6 bases from J, the junction contained 7 bases not matched to a gene. The CDR3 is 14 residues long. The CDR3 DNA is TGTGCCACCAGCACCCGAAGGACAGGGGTCGAGCAGTACTTC. This gives the protein CATSTRRTGVEQYF.

This clone was seen a single time. V gene TRBV7-9 combines with J gene TRBJ2-5; no clear D. CDR1 and CDR2 (germline): SEHNR, FQNEAQ (reference sequence). CDR3 length equals 12 residues. The V gene lost 7 bases and the J gene lost 4 bases, with 10 bases spanning the gap. In nucleotides, the CDR3 is TGTGCCAGCACCACCACTCCAGAGACCCAGTACTTC. Translating gives CASTTTPETQYF.

V is TRBV7-2 and J is TRBJ1-1; possible D gene TRBD1, 6 bases. CDR3 size: 13 residues. Trimming shortened V by 8 bases and J by 7 bases, and 17 bases separated the two germline ends. The V gene's germline CDR1 is SGHTA and CDR2 FQGNSA. CDR3 loop: CASWGAGASEAFF. As DNA, the CDR3 is TGTGCCAGCTGGGGAGCAGGGGCGAGTGAAGCTTTCTTT.

This chain joins TRBV5-5 and TRBJ2-7; tentative D call: TRBD1 (6 bases). Trimming took 2 bases from V and 4 from J, leaving 16 bases between them. The CDR3 runs to 15 residues. Looked up from germline, CDR1 is SGHKS and CDR2 is YYEKEE (reference sequence). The CDR3 DNA reads TGTGCCAGCAGCTTCAGACAGGTGACTCCTTACGAGCAGTACTTC. Amino acid sequence: CASSFRQVTPYEQYF.

The rearrangement joins TRBV9 to TRBJ2-5; TRBD2 aligns across 7 bases. CDR3 length: 15 amino acids. V shed 0 bases and J 5 bases; nucleotides not matched to a gene: 7. Germline V lookup: CDR1 SGDLS, CDR2 YYNGEE. The CDR3 region has the DNA TGTGCCAGCAGCGTAGCCAGCGGGGCTGGGGAGACCCAGTACTTC. Translated: CASSVASGAGETQYF.

The CDR3 region has the DNA TGTGCCAGCTCACCCCGGTCGAGCGGGGGGGCGAACACCGGGGAGCTGTTTTTT. Protein sequence: CASSPRSSGGANTGELFF. The chain combines TRBV18 with TRBJ2-2; 10 nucleotides line up with TRBD2. The ends lost 3 bases at V and 0 bases at J; junction bases unmatched: 7. Germline V gene data show CDR1 as KGHSH and CDR2 as LQKENI. The length of the CDR3 is 18 residues.

CDR3 in amino acids: CASSLVRGTDTQYF. CDR3 sequence (DNA): TGTGCCAGCAGCTTAGTTCGTGGCACAGATACGCAGTATTTT. The chain is built from TRBV13 and TRBJ2-3; no reliable D call. This CDR3 comprises 14 residues. The germline CDR1 and CDR2 sequences are PRHDT and FYEKMQ (reference sequence). Trimming shortened V by 1 base and J by 1 base, and 6 bases separated the two germline ends.

The chain recombines TRBV30 with TRBJ2-7; 7 positions agree with TRBD2. The CDR3 covers 15 residues. With V trimmed by 1 base and J by 3 bases, 9 bases remained unmatched. Germline CDR1 GTSNPN, CDR2 SVGIG (reference sequence). The CDR3, as DNA: TGTGCCTGGAGTGGGGGGTCGAGCGGGGTCTACGAGCAGTACTTC. Protein: CAWSGGSSGVYEQYF.